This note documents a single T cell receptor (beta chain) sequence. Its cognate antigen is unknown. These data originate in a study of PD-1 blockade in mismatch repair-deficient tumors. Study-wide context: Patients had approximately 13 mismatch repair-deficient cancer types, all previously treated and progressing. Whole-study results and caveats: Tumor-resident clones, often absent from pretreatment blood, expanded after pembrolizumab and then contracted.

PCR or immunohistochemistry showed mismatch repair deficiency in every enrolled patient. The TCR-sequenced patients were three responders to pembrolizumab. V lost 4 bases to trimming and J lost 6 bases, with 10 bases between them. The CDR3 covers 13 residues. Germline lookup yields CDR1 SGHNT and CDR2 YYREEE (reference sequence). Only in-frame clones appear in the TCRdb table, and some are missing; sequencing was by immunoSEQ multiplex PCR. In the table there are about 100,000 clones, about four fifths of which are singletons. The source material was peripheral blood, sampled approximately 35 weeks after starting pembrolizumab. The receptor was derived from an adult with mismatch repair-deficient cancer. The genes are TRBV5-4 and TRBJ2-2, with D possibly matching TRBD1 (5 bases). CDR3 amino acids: CASSPGAPGELFF. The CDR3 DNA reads TGTGCCAGCAGCCCTGGGGCCCCCGGGGAGCTGTTTTTT.